A selection of T cell receptor beta chains follows, all from one sample in a study of T cell responses to AZD1222 COVID-19 vaccine. The assay was immunoSEQ multiplex PCR, and TCRdb's table has in-frame clones only and misses some. The sample records about 130,000 clones, approximately 91% being singletons. The input for sequencing was peripheral blood, taken 28 days after the second AZD1222 dose. The receptors derive from an adult who received the AZD1222 COVID-19 vaccine. Each CDR3 is given with its conserved first and last residue. The D gene is left open where the match is weak. Size is omitted from some rows. Given values are once, few, many or a class for expanded clones.

CASSIAGTEAFF,TGTGCCAGTAGTATAGCGGGCACTGAAGCTTTCTTT,TRBJ1-1,TRBV19,NA,NA,12
CASSFLTKAYEQYF,TGTGCCAGCAGTTTCTTGACTAAGGCCTACGAGCAGTACTTC,TRBJ2-7,TRBV6-5,NA,NA,14
CASSSQGGPNEKLFF,TGTGCCAGCAGTTCCCAGGGGGGACCAAATGAAAAACTGTTTTTT,TRBJ1-4,TRBV28,NA,TRBD1,15
CAITSGSLNTGELFF,TGTGCCATCACTAGCGGATCCTTGAACACCGGGGAGCTGTTTTTT,TRBJ2-2,TRBV10-3,NA,TRBD2,15
CATSRDRWPISYEQYF,TGTGCCACCAGCAGAGATAGATGGCCGATTTCCTACGAGCAGTACTTC,TRBJ2-7,TRBV15,NA,NA,16
CATSDRPGALTDTQYF,TGTGCCACCAGTGATCGACCAGGGGCGCTTACAGATACGCAGTATTTT,TRBJ2-3,TRBV24-1,once,NA,16
CASSEKVQGSPLHF,TGTGCCAGCAGTGAAAAGGTTCAAGGTTCACCCCTCCACTTT,TRBJ1-6,TRBV2,NA,NA,14
CAWSFSSTDTQYF,TGTGCCTGGAGTTTCTCTAGCACAGATACGCAGTATTTT,TRBJ2-3,TRBV30,NA,NA,13
CASSLPTGTSGRPTDTQYF,TGCGCCAGCAGCTTGCCGACCGGGACTAGCGGTCGACCCACAGATACGCAGTATTTT,TRBJ2-3,TRBV5-1,once,TRBD2,19
CASSQDNKGPRDYGYTF,TGTGCCAGCAGCCAAGATAATAAGGGACCCCGGGACTATGGCTACACCTTC,TRBJ1-2,TRBV4-2,NA,NA,17
CASSPPPSGYNEQFF,TGTGCCAGCAGCCCCCCCCCTAGCGGGTACAATGAGCAGTTCTTC,TRBJ2-1,TRBV7-9,NA,TRBD2,15
CASSSETESEAFF,TGTGCCAGCAGCTCAGAGACAGAGTCTGAAGCTTTCTTT,TRBJ1-1,TRBV11-1,NA,NA,13
CASSLFGGSYEQYF,TGTGCCAGCAGTTTATTCGGGGGGTCCTACGAGCAGTACTTC,TRBJ2-7,TRBV27,NA,TRBD2,14
CTSSQVCSDRGGSTEAFF,TGCACCAGCAGCCAAGTGTGTTCTGATCGGGGCGGCAGCACTGAAGCTTTCTTT,TRBJ1-1,TRBV1,NA,NA,18
CASKEGVADTQYF,TGTGCCAGCAAGGAGGGAGTAGCAGATACGCAGTATTTT,TRBJ2-3,TRBV2,few,NA,13
CASSPARNSPLHF,TGTGCCAGCTCACCGGCAAGGAATTCACCCCTCCACTTT,TRBJ1-6,TRBV18,NA,NA,13
CASSGSNYGYTF,TGTGCCAGCAGCGGGAGTAACTATGGCTACACCTTC,TRBJ1-2,TRBV2,NA,NA,12
CSVGAGEDSEQYF,TGCAGCGTTGGGGCAGGGGAGGACTCCGAGCAGTACTTC,TRBJ2-7,TRBV29-1,NA,NA,13
CASSPWTSAREEQYF,TGTGCCAGCAGCCCATGGACTAGCGCCAGAGAGGAGCAGTACTTC,TRBJ2-7,TRBV9,NA,TRBD2,15
CASSVLTGVPTGELFF,TGTGCCAGCAGTGTTTTAACAGGGGTTCCAACCGGGGAGCTGTTTTTT,TRBJ2-2,TRBV6-1,once,TRBD1,16
CASSSPRGGYTF,TGTGCCAGCAGTTCACCCAGGGGCGGCTACACCTTC,TRBJ1-2,TRBV6-5,NA,NA,12
CASSYGTSGRFKFF,TGCGCCAGCAGCTACGGGACTAGCGGGAGGTTTAAGTTCTTC,TRBJ2-1,TRBV5-1,NA,TRBD2,14
CASSLDEGYEQYF,TGTGCCAGCAGCTTAGATGAGGGCTACGAGCAGTACTTC,TRBJ2-7,TRBV5-4,NA,NA,13
CASSEFLAQPQHF,TGTGCCAGCAGTGAGTTCTTAGCCCAGCCCCAGCATTTT,TRBJ1-5,TRBV2,NA,NA,13
CASSQDRAGLAGSYEQYF,TGTGCCAGCAGCCAAGACAGGGCCGGACTAGCGGGATCCTACGAGCAGTACTTC,TRBJ2-7,TRBV3-1/TRBV3-2,NA,TRBD2,18
CASSEGVEAFF,TGTGCCAGCAGTGAGGGGGTCGAAGCTTTCTTT,TRBJ1-1,TRBV2,once,NA,11
CASSPITSGNTIYF,TGTGCCAGCAGCCCGATCACCTCTGGAAACACCATATATTTT,TRBJ1-3,TRBV7-9,NA,NA,14
CASSLLSTNEKLFF,TGTGCCAGCAGCCTACTGTCAACTAATGAAAAACTGTTTTTT,TRBJ1-4,TRBV6-5,NA,NA,14
CASSFPSGNTIYF,TGTGCCAGCAGCTTCCCCTCTGGAAACACCATATATTTT,TRBJ1-3,TRBV5-6,NA,NA,13
CASSLDSLESYEQYF,TGCGCCAGCAGCTTGGACTCCTTGGAAAGCTACGAGCAGTACTTC,TRBJ2-7,TRBV5-1,NA,NA,15
CASRMGGVFYEQYF,TGTGCCAGCCGTATGGGGGGCGTATTCTACGAGCAGTACTTC,TRBJ2-7,TRBV6-5,NA,NA,14
CASSLVTGIGDTQYF,TGTGCCAGCAGCTTAGTGACAGGGATCGGAGATACGCAGTATTTT,TRBJ2-3,TRBV7-6,NA,TRBD1,15
CASSLGQLGTGELFF,TGTGCCAGCAGCTTAGGTCAGTTGGGCACCGGGGAGCTGTTTTTT,TRBJ2-2,TRBV13,NA,NA,15
CASSEALPSDTQYF,TGTGCCAGCAGTGAAGCGCTTCCCTCAGATACGCAGTATTTT,TRBJ2-3,TRBV2,NA,NA,14
CAISGLAGGVSYNEQFF,TGTGCCATCAGTGGTCTAGCGGGAGGAGTTTCCTACAATGAGCAGTTCTTC,TRBJ2-1,TRBV10-3,NA,TRBD2,17
CASSLDGASSDGYTF,TGCGCCAGCAGCTTGGACGGCGCCTCCTCGGATGGCTACACCTTC,TRBJ1-2,TRBV5-1,NA,NA,15
CASSVVQGTDTQYF,TGTGCCAGCAGCGTAGTCCAGGGGACAGATACGCAGTATTTT,TRBJ2-3,TRBV9,NA,NA,14
CASSLGAHTDTQYF,TGTGCCAGCAGCTTAGGGGCACACACAGATACGCAGTATTTT,TRBJ2-3,TRBV7-9,NA,NA,14
CASSLARTSGYEQYF,TGTGCCAGCAGCTTAGCACGGACTAGCGGATACGAGCAGTACTTC,TRBJ2-7,TRBV7-8,NA,TRBD2,15
CASSLDRVYEQYF,TGTGCCAGCAGCTTAGACCGAGTCTACGAGCAGTACTTC,TRBJ2-7,TRBV11-2,few,NA,13
CASSLEDRASYEQYF,TGCGCCAGCAGCTTGGAGGACAGGGCGTCCTACGAGCAGTACTTC,TRBJ2-7,TRBV5-1,NA,TRBD1,15
CATSGGGELFF,TGTGCCACCAGTGGAGGCGGGGAGCTGTTTTTT,TRBJ2-2,TRBV24-1,NA,NA,11
CASSVGPAYEQYF,TGTGCCAGCAGCGTGGGACCCGCCTACGAGCAGTACTTC,TRBJ2-7,TRBV7-2,once,NA,13
CASSFLAGAYEQYF,TGTGCCAGCAGTTTCCTAGCGGGAGCTTACGAGCAGTACTTC,TRBJ2-7,TRBV27,few,TRBD2,14
CASSFFSQGRAEAFF,TGTGCCAGCAGTTTCTTTTCCCAGGGGAGAGCTGAAGCTTTCTTT,TRBJ1-1,TRBV28,NA,NA,15
CASSPDSFYGYTF,TGTGCCAGCAGCCCGGACAGCTTCTATGGCTACACCTTC,TRBJ1-2,TRBV7-6,NA,NA,13
CSVEWGPNQPQHF,TGCAGCGTTGAATGGGGTCCTAATCAGCCCCAGCATTTT,TRBJ1-5,TRBV29-1,NA,NA,13
CAISESRGEAYEQYF,TGTGCCATCAGTGAGTCGAGGGGGGAAGCATACGAGCAGTACTTC,TRBJ2-7,TRBV10-3,NA,NA,15
CAWSVYPNTEAFF,TGTGCCTGGAGTGTATACCCTAACACTGAAGCTTTCTTT,TRBJ1-1,TRBV30,NA,NA,13
CASSQDAGVVNTEAFF,TGTGCCAGCAGCCAAGATGCAGGGGTAGTGAACACTGAAGCTTTCTTT,TRBJ1-1,TRBV3-1/TRBV3-2,NA,NA,16
CASSSEGLTVNTEAFF,TGTGCCAGCAGCTCTGAGGGGCTGACTGTGAACACTGAAGCTTTCTTT,TRBJ1-1,TRBV2,NA,NA,16
CASRLGTGRDQPQHF,TGTGCCAGTAGACTTGGGACAGGGCGCGATCAGCCCCAGCATTTT,TRBJ1-5,TRBV19,NA,TRBD1,15
CASRPDPHLQETQYF,TGTGCCAGCAGACCCGATCCGCACCTTCAAGAGACCCAGTACTTC,TRBJ2-5,TRBV6-5,once,NA,15